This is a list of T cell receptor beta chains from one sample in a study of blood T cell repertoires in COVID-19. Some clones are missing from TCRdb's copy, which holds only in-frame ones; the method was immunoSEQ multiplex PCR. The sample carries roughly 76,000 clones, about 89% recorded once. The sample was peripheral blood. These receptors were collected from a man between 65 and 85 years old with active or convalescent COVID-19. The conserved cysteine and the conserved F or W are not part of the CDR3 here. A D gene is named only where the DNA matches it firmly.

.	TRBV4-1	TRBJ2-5	ASSQDSGSETQY
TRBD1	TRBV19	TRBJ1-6	ASSMDRDVGSNSPLH
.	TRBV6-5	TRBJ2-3	ASSWRGPSSTDTQY
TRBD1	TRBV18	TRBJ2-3	ASSPTPGTGTDTQY
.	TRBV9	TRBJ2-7	ASSVGSRGDLEQY
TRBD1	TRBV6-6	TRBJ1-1	ASRVDRATEAF
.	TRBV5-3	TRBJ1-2	ARSPGGGYGYT
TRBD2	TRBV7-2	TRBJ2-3	ASSLSGLSTDTQY
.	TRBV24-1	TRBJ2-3	ATREGLLTDTQY
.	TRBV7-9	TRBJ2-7	ASSSPQGHEQY
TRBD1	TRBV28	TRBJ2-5	ASSMTGGLAQGTQY
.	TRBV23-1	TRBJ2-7	ASGRGMVEQY
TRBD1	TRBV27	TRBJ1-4	ASSWHRGSEKLF
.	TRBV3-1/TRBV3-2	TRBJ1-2	ASSHSDPGGHRPKPNYGYT
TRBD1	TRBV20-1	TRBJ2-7	SASRQGHSYEQY
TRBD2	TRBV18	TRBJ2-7	ASSPGTSGNYEQY
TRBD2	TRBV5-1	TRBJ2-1	ASSGAGTSGPNEQF